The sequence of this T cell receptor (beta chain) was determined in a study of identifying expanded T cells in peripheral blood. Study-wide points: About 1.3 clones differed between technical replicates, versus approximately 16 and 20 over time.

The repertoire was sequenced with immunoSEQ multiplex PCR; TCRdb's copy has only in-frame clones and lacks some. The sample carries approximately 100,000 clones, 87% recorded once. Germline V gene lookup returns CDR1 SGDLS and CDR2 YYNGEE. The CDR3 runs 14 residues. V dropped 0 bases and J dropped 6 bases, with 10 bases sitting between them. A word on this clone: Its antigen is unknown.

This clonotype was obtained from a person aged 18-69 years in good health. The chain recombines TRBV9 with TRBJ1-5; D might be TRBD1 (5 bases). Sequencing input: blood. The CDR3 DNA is TGTGCCAGCAGCGTAGCAGACAGATCTCAGCCCCAGCATTTT. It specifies CASSVADRSQPQHF.